These 31 T cell receptor beta chains came from one sample sequenced in a study of blood T cell repertoires in COVID-19. Clones were read by immunoSEQ multiplex PCR, and TCRdb kept only the in-frame ones, dropping some. The sample lists around 290,000 clones, about 93% occurring once. Sequencing was done on a sample of PBMCs or T cells enriched from blood (not recorded which). Receptors were obtained from a woman in her twenties or thirties who had recovered from COVID-19.

This chain joins TRBV3-1 (or the pseudogene TRBV3-2) and TRBJ2-3; 7 bases match TRBD1. V shed 4 bases and J 4 bases; nucleotides not matched to a gene: 2. Germline assignment: CDR1 LGHDT and CDR2 YNNKEL (reference sequence). The CDR3 loop spans 13 amino acids. CDR3 DNA: TGTGCCAGCAGCCTAGGGACAGCAGATACGCAGTATTTT. Translating gives CASSLGTADTQYF.

V and J are TRBV5-5 and TRBJ2-7, with 7 bases that match TRBD2. This CDR3 has 16 amino acids. With 0 bases clipped from V and 3 bases from J, the junction kept 9 bases outside the gene matches. Germline V gene sequence: CDR1 SGHKS, CDR2 YYEKEE (reference sequence). For the CDR3, the DNA is TGTGCCAGCAGCTTGGATCCTAGCGGAACCTACTACGAGCAGTACTTC. It encodes CASSLDPSGTYYEQYF.

This chain uses TRBV7-2 with TRBJ2-7; D gene ambiguous. The length of the CDR3 is 12 residues. Germline V CDR1 and CDR2: SGHTA, FQGNSA. V lost 2 bases and J lost 4, with 6 bases in between. The CDR3 region has the DNA TGTGCCAGCAGCTTATTCGGGTACGAGCAGTACTTC. Translation gives CASSLFGYEQYF.

The chain recombines TRBV4-2 with TRBJ1-1; maybe TRBD1 (5 bases). This CDR3 is built from 15 residues. Per germline, CDR1 LGHNA and CDR2 YNFKEQ. V lost 4 bases and J lost 2, with 14 bases in between. DNA of the CDR3: TGTGCCAGCAGCCCGGGAGGGACGGCTAACACTGAAGCTTTCTTT. This encodes CASSPGGTANTEAFF.

This chain links TRBV6-4 with TRBJ2-3, with 12 bases identical to TRBD2. Trimming at V came to 2 bases and at J to 0 bases, leaving 0 bases not matched to a gene. The CDR3 consists of 16 residues. Germline V gene sequence: CDR1 MRHNA, CDR2 SNTAGT. DNA for the CDR3: TGTGCCAGCAGTGACGGGACTAGCGGGAGCACAGATACGCAGTATTTT. Translated, it gives CASSDGTSGSTDTQYF.

The V call is TRBV7-6, the J call TRBJ2-1; maybe TRBD1 (6 bases). Germline CDR1 is SGHVS and CDR2 is FNYEAQ. Trimming shortened V by 5 bases and J by 2 bases, and 13 bases separated the two germline ends. The CDR3 sequence is 15 residues long. The CDR3 coding sequence is TGTGCCAGCAGCCGCCAGGGGAAGGCCTACAATGAGCAGTTCTTC. Protein sequence: CASSRQGKAYNEQFF. The full variable domain, with the rest looked up from reference TRBV7-6 and TRBJ2-1, is GAGVSQSPRYKVTKRGQDVALRCDPISGHVSLYWYRQALGQGPEFLTYFNYEAQQDKSGLPNDRFSAERPEGSISTLTIQRTEQRDSAMYRCASSRQGKAYNEQFFGPGTRLTVL.

This clone has just one count. The chain combines TRBV19 with TRBJ2-5; the D gene is possibly TRBD2 (6 bases). The CDR3 contains 14 residues. Germline assignment: CDR1 LNHDA and CDR2 SQIVND (reference sequence). The V end was cut by 3 bases, the J end by 5 bases, with 13 bases between. CDR3 in DNA: TGTGCCAGTAGTATGGGGAGGACGTCGGAGACCCAGTACTTC. This translates into CASSMGRTSETQYF.

This rearrangement joins TRBV3-1 (or the pseudogene TRBV3-2) to TRBJ2-1; D unresolved. V was clipped by 4 bases and J by 6 bases, with 13 bases between them. Germline V lookup: CDR1 LGHDT, CDR2 YNNKEL (reference sequence). The CDR3 sequence is 14 residues long. CDR3 protein: CASSPSGGSNEQFF. DNA of the CDR3: TGTGCCAGCAGCCCTTCGGGTGGATCCAATGAGCAGTTCTTC.

V and J are TRBV6-5 and TRBJ2-7, with D perhaps TRBD1 (6 bases). CDR3 length: 13 residues. Germline CDR1 and CDR2: MNHEY and SVGAGI. V was pared by 5 bases and J by 2 bases, with 10 bases between. The CDR3 is CASSPGQTYEQYF. The CDR3 DNA sequence: TGTGCCAGCAGTCCGGGACAAACCTACGAGCAGTACTTC.

CDR3 nucleotide sequence: TGTGCCAGCAGCCAAGATAGGCGGGGGACCTACGAGCAGTACTTC. Translating it yields CASSQDRRGTYEQYF. The chain uses TRBV14 and TRBJ2-7; the match to TRBD2 covers 7 bases. Germline V gene sequence: CDR1 SGHDN, CDR2 FVKESK. With V trimmed by 0 bases and J by 2 bases, 4 bases remained unmatched. The CDR3 covers 15 residues.

The rearrangement links TRBV9 to TRBJ2-1, with 10 positions matching TRBD2. Germline V gene data show CDR1 as SGDLS and CDR2 as YYNGEE. The CDR3 runs to 16 residues. J gave up 5 bases and V 0 bases, and 5 bases lay outside the gene matches. CDR3 coding DNA: TGTGCCAGCAGCGTAGCCGGGACTAGCGTCAACAATGAGCAGTTCTTC. It is translated as CASSVAGTSVNNEQFF.

This CDR3 is CASSLTSGTDTQYF. CDR3 nucleotide sequence: TGTGCCAGCAGCTTGACTAGCGGCACAGATACGCAGTATTTT. This chain connects TRBV5-6 to TRBJ2-3; 7 nucleotides agree with TRBD2. Germline CDR1 SGHDT, CDR2 YYEEEE. Germline trimming cut 1 base from V and 1 base from J; bases unmatched to any gene: 0. This CDR3 contains 14 residues.

The chain has TRBV29-1 and TRBJ2-1; the match to TRBD2 covers 13 bases. The CDR3 extends over 16 amino acids. Germline values: CDR1 SQVTM, CDR2 ANQGSEA. V lost 7 bases and J lost 2; bases outside the gene matches: 8. The CDR3 bases are TGCAGCGCATCCCGACTAGCGGGAGGTGCCTACAATGAGCAGTTCTTC. Encoded protein: CSASRLAGGAYNEQFF.

This clone was observed once. The chain is built from TRBV30 and TRBJ2-2, with 10 bases matching TRBD1. This CDR3 spans 17 amino acids. CDR1 GTSNPN and CDR2 SVGIG come from the germline V gene (reference sequence). V gave up 2 bases and J gave up 3 bases; unmatched junction bases: 9. The CDR3 sequence is CAWSSSTGQGYTGELFF. The CDR3 DNA follows: TGTGCCTGGAGTTCCTCGACGGGACAGGGGTACACCGGGGAGCTGTTTTTT.

The chain recombines TRBV5-8 with TRBJ2-3, with no clear D. Trimming pared 0 bases from V and 1 base from J, leaving 6 bases between. Germline-derived CDR1 and CDR2 are SGHTS and YDEGEE. The CDR3 has 14 residues. This CDR3 is CASSLAPGTDTQYF. In DNA form, the CDR3 reads TGTGCCAGCAGCTTGGCTCCAGGCACAGATACGCAGTATTTT.

This chain links TRBV5-1 with TRBJ2-1; D possibly corresponds to TRBD2 (6 bases). This CDR3 comprises 16 residues. The germline V and J ends were trimmed by 5 bases and 4 bases, with 19 bases remaining between them. From germline, CDR1 is SGHRS and CDR2 YFSETQ. The CDR3 DNA reads TGCGCCAGCAGTCTAGATAGCGGAGTACCGTACAATGAGCAGTTCTTC. It is translated as CASSLDSGVPYNEQFF.

This chain connects TRBV5-6 to TRBJ2-7, with 7 nucleotides matching TRBD2. In germline, CDR1 is SGHDT, CDR2 YYEEEE. The CDR3 length is 16 residues. V dropped 5 bases and J dropped 0; count of bases not matched to a gene: 11. This CDR3 is CASRRRARGDSYEQYF. Here the CDR3 DNA reads TGTGCCAGCAGACGTCGGGCTCGGGGGGACTCCTACGAGCAGTACTTC.

The chain links TRBV12-3 or TRBV12-4 to TRBJ2-7, with TRBD1 matching 8 bases. CDR3 length: 13 amino acids. V shed 6 bases, J shed 4 bases, and the junction held 5 bases outside the gene matches. The CDR3 loop reads CASRVQGAYEQYF. CDR3 bases: TGTGCCAGCAGGGTGCAGGGGGCGTACGAGCAGTACTTC.

The chain has TRBV5-6 and TRBJ2-3, with D perhaps matching TRBD2 (5 bases). CDR1 is SGHDT and CDR2 is YYEEEE in the germline V gene. The CDR3 sequence is 16 residues long. Trimming took off 1 base at V and 2 bases at J, with 14 bases between the two ends. CDR3 residues: CASSLRVLDSTDTQYF. The CDR3 DNA sequence: TGTGCCAGCAGCTTGCGTGTCCTGGACTCCACAGATACGCAGTATTTT.

This clone came up once. This chain links TRBV6-5 with TRBJ1-1; 9 bases are shared with TRBD1. After removal of 8 bases from V and 10 bases from J, the junction contained 17 bases not matched to a gene. The CDR3 has 15 residues. Looked up from germline, CDR1 is MNHEY and CDR2 is SVGAGI. As DNA, the CDR3 is TGTGCCAGCCACACCCCGGACAGGGGCAAAATCGGAGCTTTCTTT. Translation: CASHTPDRGKIGAFF.

This rearrangement joins TRBV5-4 to TRBJ1-6, with no clear D. The germline V gene has CDR1 SGHNT and CDR2 YYREEE (reference sequence). The CDR3 runs to 13 residues. Trimming took off 4 bases at V and 10 bases at J, with 12 bases between the two ends. The chain's CDR3 is CASSLYLESPLHF. CDR3 coding DNA: TGTGCCAGCAGCCTCTATCTAGAATCACCCCTCCACTTT.

This rearrangement joins TRBV29-1 to TRBJ2-1, with 8 bases matching TRBD2. V gave up 2 bases and J gave up 6 bases; unmatched junction bases: 6. This CDR3 is built from 14 residues. From germline, CDR1 is SQVTM and CDR2 ANQGSEA. CDR3 sequence reads: CSVELAGPTNEQFF. In DNA, the CDR3 is TGCAGCGTTGAACTAGCGGGTCCTACCAATGAGCAGTTCTTC.

The chain combines TRBV30 with TRBJ2-1, with unresolved D. Trimming took off 1 base at V and 5 bases at J, with 9 bases between the two ends. Germline CDR1 is GTSNPN and CDR2 is SVGIG (reference sequence). CDR3 size: 13 residues. The CDR3 DNA is TGTGCCTGGAGTGGCAGGTCAGACAATGAGCAGTTCTTC. Translating it yields CAWSGRSDNEQFF.

This clone was recorded only once. The gene calls are TRBV29-1 and TRBJ2-1; 13 bases agree with TRBD2. V was pared by 6 bases and J by 3 bases, with 5 bases of the junction left unmatched. CDR3 size: 15 residues. Germline CDR1 is SQVTM and CDR2 is ANQGSEA. DNA of the CDR3: TGCAGCGTGGCTGGACTAGCGGGAGACTACAATGAGCAGTTCTTC. Its protein is CSVAGLAGDYNEQFF.

This chain's CDR3 is CASSTEVSNYGYTF. For the CDR3, the DNA is TGTGCCAGCAGTACAGAAGTATCCAACTATGGCTACACCTTC. J is TRBJ1-2 and V is TRBV2; D uncertain. CDR3 length equals 14 residues. Trimming stripped 5 bases from V and 2 bases from J, with 12 bases between. The germline CDR1 and CDR2 sequences are SNHLY and FYNNEI.

This clone was seen once. The DNA of the CDR3 is TGCGCCAGCAGTCAATCGTCCATTAGGGAGCCCTCGAGCACCGGGGAGCTGTTTTTT. Translation: CASSQSSIREPSSTGELFF. The J gene is TRBJ2-2, the V gene TRBV23-1, with a possible D match to TRBD2 (5 bases). TRBV23-1 belongs to the ORF category, with a function that is uncertain. CDR3 size: 19 residues. V lost 0 bases and J lost 4, with 21 bases in between.

The rearrangement uses TRBV11-2 and TRBJ2-1; D gene uncertain. Germline loops: CDR1 SGHAT, CDR2 FQNNGV. The germline V and J ends were trimmed by 5 bases and 14 bases, with 16 bases remaining between them. CDR3 length: 12 residues. The CDR3 reads CASSPLVAPKFF. The CDR3 coding sequence is TGTGCCAGCAGCCCCCTGGTGGCCCCAAAGTTCTTC. The full variable domain, rest sourced from reference TRBV11-2 and TRBJ2-1, is EAGVAQSPRYKIIEKRQSVAFWCNPISGHATLYWYQQILGQGPKLLIQFQNNGVVDDSQLPKDRFSAERLKGVDSTLKIQPAKLEDSAVYLCASSPLVAPKFFGPGTRLTVL.

The chain couples TRBV28 to TRBJ2-1; 12 bases are shared with TRBD2. Trimming cost V 5 bases and J 9 bases; bases outside gene matches: 8. CDR3 size: 15 residues. Germline V gives CDR1 MDHEN, CDR2 SYDVKM. CDR3 sequence: CASSVPSGRAGEQFF. DNA of the CDR3: TGTGCCAGCAGTGTCCCTAGCGGGAGGGCCGGTGAGCAGTTCTTC.

The CDR3 protein is CASSLTGVGTEAFF. The CDR3 DNA reads TGTGCCAGCAGCCTCACAGGGGTAGGAACTGAAGCTTTCTTT. V and J are TRBV6-5 and TRBJ1-1; 7 nucleotides line up with TRBD1. Germline V lookup: CDR1 MNHEY, CDR2 SVGAGI. Losses at the gene ends were 6 bases for V and 5 bases for J; bases not matched to a gene: 9. The CDR3 spans 14 residues.

The chain uses TRBV15 and TRBJ2-7; D might be TRBD2 (5 bases). Germline CDR1 LNHNV, CDR2 YYDKDF (reference sequence). The CDR3 is 15 amino acids. Trimming took 0 bases from V and 4 from J, leaving 13 bases between them. The CDR3 here is CATSREHGGGYEQYF. In DNA form, the CDR3 reads TGTGCCACCAGCAGAGAGCATGGAGGCGGATACGAGCAGTACTTC.

The genes are TRBV6-6 and TRBJ1-6; D gene uncertain. Germline V lookup: CDR1 MNHNY, CDR2 SVGAGI (reference sequence). The CDR3 runs 17 residues. V was clipped by 6 bases and J by 0 bases, with 15 bases between them. DNA for the CDR3: TGTGCCAGCAGCCCCCTAGACTCTAGCTCCTATAATTCACCCCTCCACTTT. Translation: CASSPLDSSSYNSPLHF.